Below are 10 T cell receptor beta chains sequenced from a single sample in a study of T cells expressing NK-cell markers. TCRdb reprocessed the 5' RACE reads and stores each CDR3 protein as one record, lacking DNA. Its table records 150,000 to 180,000 distinct CDR3 sequences. The sequencing input was blood T cells: a sorted CD56 or NKG2C T cell subset, CD4+ or CD8+ T cells, or bulk PBMC T cells (not recorded which). The receptors here all came from a woman aged 45-60 years in good health.

The genes are TRBV13 and TRBJ2-7; TCRdb names TRBD1, which stays unverified in the absence of DNA. This CDR3 region has 15 residues. Per the germline V gene, CDR1 is PRHDT and CDR2 is FYEKMQ (reference sequence). CDR3 protein: CASRPSTGGGSEQYF.

The chain carries TRBV14 and TRBJ2-7; the TCRdb D gene call, TRBD2, has no DNA to confirm it. CDR3 length equals 16 residues. The germline V gene encodes CDR1 SGHDN and CDR2 FVKESK. This CDR3 reads CASSQVGLAASYEQYF.

The chain combines TRBV28 with TRBJ2-5; TCRdb lists TRBD1, though no DNA is available to test this call. Germline-derived CDR1 and CDR2 are MDHEN and SYDVKM. The CDR3 totals 16 residues. The CDR3 reads CASSLLGGPTQETQYF.

The genes are TRBV4-1 and TRBJ2-1; TCRdb's D call, TRBD1, is unchecked because there is no DNA. The CDR3 has 14 amino acids. CDR1 is MGHRA and CDR2 is YSYEKL in the germline V gene. CDR3 protein: CASSQDGGGNEQFF.

The chain carries TRBV5-1 and TRBJ2-7; the D call of TRBD2 rests on TCRdb alone, since no DNA is present to check it. The CDR3 length is 15 residues. Per the germline V gene, CDR1 is SGHRS and CDR2 is YFSETQ. The CDR3 loop reads CASSVTSGRAYEQYF.

CDR3 sequence reads: CASSLTGHENIQYF. This sequence joins TRBV7-8 and TRBJ2-4. Germline values: CDR1 SGHVS, CDR2 FQNEAQ. This CDR3 has 14 amino acids.

The V gene is TRBV24-1, the J gene TRBJ2-1; the D call of TRBD2 rests on TCRdb alone, since no DNA is present to check it. CDR3 length equals 16 residues. Looked up from germline, CDR1 is KGHDR and CDR2 is SFDVKD. The CDR3 is CATSDELVGSYNEQFF.

The chain employs TRBV9 and TRBJ2-3; with no DNA, the TCRdb D assignment of TRBD2 cannot be verified. Per germline, CDR1 SGDLS and CDR2 YYNGEE. CDR3 size: 14 residues. The CDR3 loop is CASKIGLPTDTQYF.

The chain uses TRBV7-9 and TRBJ1-4. CDR1 is SEHNR, CDR2 FQNEAQ, per germline (reference sequence). This CDR3 comprises 15 residues. The CDR3 region is CASSSQSSTNEKLFF.

The rearrangement links TRBV5-1 to TRBJ2-1; TCRdb calls TRBD1, which cannot be checked without DNA. The CDR3 runs 14 residues. The germline gives CDR1 SGHRS, CDR2 YFSETQ. The CDR3 region is CASSPGQGVNEQFF.